This T cell receptor (beta chain) was recovered during a study of early stage breast cancer tumors. Turning to the study itself: About 80% of the 16 invasive tumors were ER+, PR+ and HER2-. Samples were sequenced at approximately 9-fold average coverage. Study results and caveats: Compared with adjacent normal breast tissue, tumors showed around 2.7-fold greater T cell density and higher clonality.

Germline V lookup: CDR1 GTSNPN, CDR2 SVGIG (reference sequence). The length of the CDR3 is 8 residues. Blood replicates held 0.5 ug DNA, tumor or normal breast approximately 1.5 ug, two each. Assay used: immunoSEQ multiplex PCR; TCRdb lists only in-frame clones, some missing. The repertoire includes roughly 58,000 clones, just over 90% of them detected once, and approximately 4.7% sits in the top ten. On this clone itself: As yet, its antigen is unknown. A read error may account for a junction end that differs from germline.

The source of this sequence is an older person with breast cancer. Sequencing was carried out using blood. The chain recombines TRBV30 with TRBJ1-2; D is undetermined. Written as DNA, the CDR3 is TGTGCCTGGAGCGGGTCCTTCTTC. Residues: CAWSGSFF.